This T cell receptor beta chain was obtained from a study of T cell repertoires in cytomegalovirus infection. In the study overall: Indications of both CMV infection and matching HLA type were provided by public TCR beta signatures. Study observations and caveats: Cumulative public TCR beta family frequency identified carriers of CMV plus the relevant HLA. It was HLA-C-restricted CMV-specific TCR beta clonotypes that dominated the response ex vivo.

V was clipped by 4 bases and J by 8 bases, with 11 bases between them. The CDR3 runs 13 residues. Germline CDR1 and CDR2: LGHDT and YNNKEL (reference sequence). As concerns this clonotype: Its specificity is not known.

TCRdb redid the calling of the reads with MiXCR, one entry per CDR3 protein. The sample consists of around 450,000 distinct CDR3 sequences, over 9% of them appearing once. This sequence joins TRBV3-1 and TRBJ1-4, with unresolved D. Sequenced material: PBMCs. The clonotype originates from a human donor in good health (CMV status not recorded). Some clones in this sample may be carry-over from other donors' samples. This chain's CDR3 is CASSPWRVEKLFF. The CDR3 DNA reads TGTGCCAGCAGCCCGTGGAGGGTGGAAAAACTGTTTTTT.